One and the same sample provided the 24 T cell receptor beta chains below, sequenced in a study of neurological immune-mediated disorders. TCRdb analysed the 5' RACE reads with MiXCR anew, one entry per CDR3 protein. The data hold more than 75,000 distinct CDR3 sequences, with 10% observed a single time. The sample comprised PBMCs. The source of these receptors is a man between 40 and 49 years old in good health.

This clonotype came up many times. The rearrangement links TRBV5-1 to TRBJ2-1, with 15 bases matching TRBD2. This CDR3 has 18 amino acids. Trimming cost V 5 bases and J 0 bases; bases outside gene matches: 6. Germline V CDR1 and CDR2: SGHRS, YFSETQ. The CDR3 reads CASRPRTSGGASYNEQFF. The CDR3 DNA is TGCGCCAGCAGACCCCGGACTAGCGGGGGGGCCTCCTACAATGAGCAGTTCTTC.

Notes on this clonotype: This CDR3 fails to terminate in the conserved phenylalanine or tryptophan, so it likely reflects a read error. The CDR3 region is CASSKAGSDSEAFS. In DNA, the CDR3 is TGCGCCAGCAGCAAAGCAGGGTCAGATAGTGAAGCTTTCTCT. V usage is TRBV5-1 and J usage is TRBJ1-1; tentatively, D is TRBD1 (5 bases). Between the trimmed V and J ends, which lost 4 bases and 7 bases, there was a span of 17 bases. Germline CDR1 SGHRS, CDR2 YFSETQ. CDR3 length: 14 amino acids.

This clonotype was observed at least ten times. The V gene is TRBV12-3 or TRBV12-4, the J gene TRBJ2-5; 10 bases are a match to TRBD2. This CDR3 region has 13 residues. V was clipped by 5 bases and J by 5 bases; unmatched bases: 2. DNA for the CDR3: TGTGCCAGCAGTCTTAGCGGGGGGGAGACCCAGTACTTC. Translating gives CASSLSGGETQYF.

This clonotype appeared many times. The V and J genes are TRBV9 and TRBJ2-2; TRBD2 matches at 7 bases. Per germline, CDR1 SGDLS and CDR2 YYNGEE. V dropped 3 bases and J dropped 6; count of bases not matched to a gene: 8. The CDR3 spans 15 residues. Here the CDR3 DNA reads TGTGCCAGCAGCGGGGGTGGGGGGGGACCCGGGGAGCTGTTTTTT. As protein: CASSGGGGGPGELFF.

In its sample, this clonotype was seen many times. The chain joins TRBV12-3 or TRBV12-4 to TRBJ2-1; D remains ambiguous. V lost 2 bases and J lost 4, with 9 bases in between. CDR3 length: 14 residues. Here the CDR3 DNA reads TGTGCCAGCAGTTTACCGCGCTCTTACAATGAGCAGTTCTTC. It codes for CASSLPRSYNEQFF.

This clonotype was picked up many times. CDR3 in amino acids: CSATAPGVAFF. The CDR3 DNA is TGCAGTGCTACAGCGCCGGGGGTGGCTTTCTTT. The chain carries TRBV20-1 and TRBJ1-1; possibly TRBD1 for D (5 bases). The ends were cut back, 4 bases at V and 11 bases at J, with 14 bases in the middle. The germline V gene encodes CDR1 DFQATT and CDR2 SNEGSKA (reference sequence). The CDR3 extends over 11 amino acids.

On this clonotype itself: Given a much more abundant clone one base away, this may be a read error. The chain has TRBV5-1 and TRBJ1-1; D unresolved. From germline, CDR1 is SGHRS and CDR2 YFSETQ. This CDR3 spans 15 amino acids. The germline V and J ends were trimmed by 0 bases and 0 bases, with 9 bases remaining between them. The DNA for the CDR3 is TGCGCCAGCAGCTTGGAACACCTGGTGAACACTGAAGCTTTCTTT. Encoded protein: CASSLEHLVNTEAFF.

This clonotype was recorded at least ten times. CDR3 sequence: CASSSRPTYEQYF. CDR3 bases: TGCGCCAGCAGCTCACGACCGACCTACGAGCAGTACTTC. V is TRBV5-1 and J is TRBJ2-7; D call uncertain. The V and J ends lost 3 bases and 2 bases respectively, with 9 bases between them. Germline V gives CDR1 SGHRS, CDR2 YFSETQ. This CDR3 region has 13 residues.

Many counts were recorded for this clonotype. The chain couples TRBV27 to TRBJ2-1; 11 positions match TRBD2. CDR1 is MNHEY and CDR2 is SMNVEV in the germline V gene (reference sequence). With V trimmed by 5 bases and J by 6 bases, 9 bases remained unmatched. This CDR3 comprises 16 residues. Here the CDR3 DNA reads TGTGCCAGCAGTCCGGTAGCGGGAGGGATCCCCAATGAGCAGTTCTTC. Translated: CASSPVAGGIPNEQFF.

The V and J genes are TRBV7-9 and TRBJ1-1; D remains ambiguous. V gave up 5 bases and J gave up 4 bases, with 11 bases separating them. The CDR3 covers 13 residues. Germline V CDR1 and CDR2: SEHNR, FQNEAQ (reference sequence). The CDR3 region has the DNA TGTGCCAGCAGCCCAGAGGTGGGCACTGAAGCTTTCTTT. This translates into CASSPEVGTEAFF.

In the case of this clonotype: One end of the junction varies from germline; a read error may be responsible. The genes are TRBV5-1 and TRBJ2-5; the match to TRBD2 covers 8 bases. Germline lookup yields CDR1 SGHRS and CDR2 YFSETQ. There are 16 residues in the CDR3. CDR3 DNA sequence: TGCGCCAGCAGCTTGGGGACAGCGGGAGAGGTAGAGACCCACTACTTC. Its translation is CASSLGTAGEVETHYF.

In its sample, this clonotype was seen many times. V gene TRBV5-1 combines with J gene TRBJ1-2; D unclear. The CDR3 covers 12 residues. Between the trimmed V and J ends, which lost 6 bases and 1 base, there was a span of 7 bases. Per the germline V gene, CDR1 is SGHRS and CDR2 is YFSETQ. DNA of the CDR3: TGCGCCAGCACGGAGGGTAACTATGGCTACACCTTC. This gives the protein CASTEGNYGYTF.

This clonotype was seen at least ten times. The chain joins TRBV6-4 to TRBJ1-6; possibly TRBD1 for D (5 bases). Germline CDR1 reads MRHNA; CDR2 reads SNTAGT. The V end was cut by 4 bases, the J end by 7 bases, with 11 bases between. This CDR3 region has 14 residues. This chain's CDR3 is CASSVDSQNSPLHF. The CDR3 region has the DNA TGTGCCAGCAGTGTCGACAGTCAAAATTCACCCCTCCACTTT.

CDR3 region: CASSPGQMRDNEQFF. DNA for the CDR3: TGTGCCAGTAGTCCGGGACAGATGCGGGACAATGAGCAGTTCTTC. The chain uses TRBV19 and TRBJ2-1, with 7 bases identical to TRBD1. In germline, CDR1 is LNHDA, CDR2 SQIVND (reference sequence). Germline trimming cut 5 bases from V and 5 bases from J; bases unmatched to any gene: 9. The CDR3 extends over 15 amino acids.

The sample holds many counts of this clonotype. This CDR3 is CASTRDSQETQYF. The CDR3, as DNA: TGTGCCAGCACTCGGGACAGCCAAGAGACCCAGTACTTC. The chain links TRBV12-3 or TRBV12-4 to TRBJ2-5; 7 nucleotides agree with TRBD1. J was trimmed by 1 base and V by 7 bases; bases with no gene match: 3. The CDR3 totals 13 residues.

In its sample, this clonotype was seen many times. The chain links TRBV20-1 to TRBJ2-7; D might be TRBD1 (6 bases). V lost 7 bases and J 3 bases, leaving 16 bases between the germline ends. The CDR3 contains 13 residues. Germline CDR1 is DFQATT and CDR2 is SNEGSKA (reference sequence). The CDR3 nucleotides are TGCAGTGTCGGGACACCTGAGGTCTACGAGCAGTACTTC. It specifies CSVGTPEVYEQYF.

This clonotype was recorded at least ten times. CDR3 bases: TGTGCCACCAGCGGAGGGGGGACAGGAGGGCTGTTTTTT. Translation: CATSGGGTGGLFF. This chain connects TRBV15 to TRBJ2-2, with 8 bases that match TRBD1. After removal of 5 bases from V and 13 bases from J, the junction contained 9 bases not matched to a gene. Germline CDR1 is LNHNV and CDR2 is YYDKDF (reference sequence). There are 13 residues in the CDR3.

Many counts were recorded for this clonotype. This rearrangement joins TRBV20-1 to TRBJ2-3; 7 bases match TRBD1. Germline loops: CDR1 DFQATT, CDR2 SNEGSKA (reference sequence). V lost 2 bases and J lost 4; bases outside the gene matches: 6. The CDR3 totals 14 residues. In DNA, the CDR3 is TGCAGTGCTAGACCGACAGGGACCGCAGATACGCAGTATTTT. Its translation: CSARPTGTADTQYF.

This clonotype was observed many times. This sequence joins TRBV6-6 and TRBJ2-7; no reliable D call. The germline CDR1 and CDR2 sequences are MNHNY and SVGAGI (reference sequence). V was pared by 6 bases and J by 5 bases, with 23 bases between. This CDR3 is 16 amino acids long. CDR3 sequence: CASSLPGELPIHEQYF. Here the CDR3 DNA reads TGTGCCAGCAGCCTCCCAGGAGAACTCCCCATCCACGAGCAGTACTTC.

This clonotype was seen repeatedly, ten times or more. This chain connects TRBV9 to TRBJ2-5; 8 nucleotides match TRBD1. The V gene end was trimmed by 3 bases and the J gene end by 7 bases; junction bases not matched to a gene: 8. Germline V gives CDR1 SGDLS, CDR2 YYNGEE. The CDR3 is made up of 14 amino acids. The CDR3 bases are TGTGCCAGCAGCGCCGAGACTGGGACAGGGACCCAGTACTTC. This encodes CASSAETGTGTQYF.

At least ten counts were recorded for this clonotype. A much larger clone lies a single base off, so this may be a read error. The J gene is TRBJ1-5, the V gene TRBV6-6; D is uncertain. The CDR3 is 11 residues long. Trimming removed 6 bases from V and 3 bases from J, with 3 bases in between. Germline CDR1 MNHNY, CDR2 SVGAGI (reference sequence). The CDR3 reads CASSNNQPQHF. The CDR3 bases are TGTGCCAGCAGCAACAATCAGCCCCAGCATTTT.

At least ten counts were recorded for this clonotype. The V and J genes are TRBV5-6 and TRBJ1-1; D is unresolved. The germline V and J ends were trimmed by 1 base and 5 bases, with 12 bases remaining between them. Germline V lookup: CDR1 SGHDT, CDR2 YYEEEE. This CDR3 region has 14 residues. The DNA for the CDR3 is TGTGCCAGCAGCTTGTACGGGCCGGGGACTGAAGCTTTCTTT. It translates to CASSLYGPGTEAFF.

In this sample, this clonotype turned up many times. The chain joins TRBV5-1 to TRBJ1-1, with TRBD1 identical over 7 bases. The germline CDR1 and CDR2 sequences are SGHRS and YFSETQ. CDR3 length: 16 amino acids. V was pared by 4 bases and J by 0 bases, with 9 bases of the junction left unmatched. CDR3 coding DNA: TGCGCCAGCAGCCCCGCATCGACAGGGATGAACACTGAAGCTTTCTTT. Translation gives CASSPASTGMNTEAFF.

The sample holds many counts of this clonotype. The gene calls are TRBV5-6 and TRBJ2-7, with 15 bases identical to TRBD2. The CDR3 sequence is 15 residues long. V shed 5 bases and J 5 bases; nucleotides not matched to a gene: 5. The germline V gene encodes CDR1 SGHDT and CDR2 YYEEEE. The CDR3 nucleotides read TGTGCCAGCAGGGGTTGGACTAGCGGGAGGGACGAGCAGTACTTC. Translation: CASRGWTSGRDEQYF.